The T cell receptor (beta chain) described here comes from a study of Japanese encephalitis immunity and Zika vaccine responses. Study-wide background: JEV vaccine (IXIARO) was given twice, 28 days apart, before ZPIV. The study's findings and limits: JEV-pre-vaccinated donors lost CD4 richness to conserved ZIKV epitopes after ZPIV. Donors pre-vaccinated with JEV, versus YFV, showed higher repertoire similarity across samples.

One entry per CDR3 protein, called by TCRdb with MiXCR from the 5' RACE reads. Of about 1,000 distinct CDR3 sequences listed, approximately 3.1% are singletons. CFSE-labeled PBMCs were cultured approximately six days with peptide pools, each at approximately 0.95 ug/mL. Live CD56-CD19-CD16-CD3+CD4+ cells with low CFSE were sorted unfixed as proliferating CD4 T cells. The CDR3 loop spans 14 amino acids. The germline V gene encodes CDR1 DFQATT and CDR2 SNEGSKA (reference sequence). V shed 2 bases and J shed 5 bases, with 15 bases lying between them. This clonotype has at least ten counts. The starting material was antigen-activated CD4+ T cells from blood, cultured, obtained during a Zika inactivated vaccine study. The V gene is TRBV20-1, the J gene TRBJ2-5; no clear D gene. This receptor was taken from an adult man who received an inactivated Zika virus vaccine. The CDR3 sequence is CSARMAQVQETQYF. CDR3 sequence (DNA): TGCAGTGCTAGAATGGCGCAGGTTCAGGAGACCCAGTACTTC.